Listed below are T cell receptor beta chains from one sample, sequenced in a study of blood T cell repertoires in COVID-19. Sequencing was performed with immunoSEQ multiplex PCR; in TCRdb, only in-frame clones are kept and a portion is missing. Altogether 200,000 to 250,000 clones are present, roughly 86% being singletons, with the ten largest covering approximately 2.6%. The source material was peripheral blood. All receptors derive from a woman aged 60-75 years with acute or convalescent COVID-19. CDR3s include the opening cysteine and the closing phenylalanine or tryptophan. The order of the fields is J gene, V gene, D gene, clone size, CDR3 DNA, CDR3 protein. The D gene is left open where the match is weak. A row's size may be missing; if present it is once, few, many or a size class.

>TRBJ1-2|TRBV5-1|.|.
TGCGCCAGCAGCTCGGTCCCACCGGGAACGAGGGCCGGCTACACCTTC
CASSSVPPGTRAGYTF
>TRBJ2-7|TRBV18|.|.
TGTGCCAGCTCACCACTTGACACCTTCTCCTACGAGCAGTACTTC
CASSPLDTFSYEQYF
>TRBJ2-5|TRBV11-2|.|.
TGTGCCAGCAGCTTGGGGACATTAAATCAAGAGACCCAGTACTTC
CASSLGTLNQETQYF
>TRBJ2-7|TRBV5-1|TRBD1|.
TGCGCCAGCTATCGCGACAGGGTTGGGTACGAGCAGTACTTC
CASYRDRVGYEQYF
>TRBJ2-1|TRBV9|.|.
TGTGCCAGCAGCGCGACCCGGGGGGCGGACAATGAGCAGTTCTTC
CASSATRGADNEQFF
>TRBJ2-1|TRBV5-1|.|.
TGCGCCAGCAGCTCGGAGGGGTGGGGGCGGAGGATCGGGACGCGGGAGGAGCAGTTCTTC
CASSSEGWGRRIGTREEQFF
>TRBJ1-4|TRBV30|.|.
TGTGCCTGGAGTGTAGGAAGTTTTGGAGGGGACAATGAAAAACTGTTTTTT
CAWSVGSFGGDNEKLFF
>TRBJ2-1|TRBV18|TRBD1|.
TGTGCCAGCTCACCAGGGGCAGGGGGCCATGAGCAGTTCTTC
CASSPGAGGHEQFF
>TRBJ1-2|TRBV21-1|.|.
TGTGCCAGCAGCAAGAGGGAGGCTAACTATGGCTACACCTTC
CASSKREANYGYTF
>TRBJ1-2|TRBV12-3/TRBV12-4|.|few
TGTGCCAGCAGTTTACTCGGGGTACATGGCTACACCTTC
CASSLLGVHGYTF
>TRBJ1-4|TRBV4-1|TRBD1|.
TGCGCCAGCAGCCACCCGGACAGGGTAAACGAAAAACTGTTTTTT
CASSHPDRVNEKLFF
>TRBJ2-3|TRBV2|.|.
TGTGCCAGCAGGCAGGCAGATACGCAGTATTTT
CASRQADTQYF
>TRBJ2-1|TRBV11-2|TRBD2|.
TGTGCCAGCAGCTTAGGACTAGCGGGCGTTAGTGAGCAGTTCTTC
CASSLGLAGVSEQFF
>TRBJ1-3|TRBV5-1|.|.
TGCGCCAGCAGCCAGGCAGGGGTAAGCTCTGGAAACACCATATATTTT
CASSQAGVSSGNTIYF
>TRBJ2-7|TRBV3-1/TRBV3-2|.|.
TGTGCCAGCAGCCCGGGTGTGCTCCCCTACGAGCAGTACTTC
CASSPGVLPYEQYF
>TRBJ2-1|TRBV18|.|.
TGTGCCAGCTCACACCCTACGACAACCTACAATGAGCAGTTCTTC
CASSHPTTTYNEQFF
>TRBJ2-7|TRBV21-1|.|.
TGTGCCAGCAGCCAACTAGAGCGGGAACCCTACGAGCAGTACTTC
CASSQLEREPYEQYF
>TRBJ1-1|TRBV6-5|.|once
TGTGCCAGCTGTATGAACACTGAAGCTTTCTTT
CASCMNTEAFF
>TRBJ1-5|TRBV6-5|TRBD1|.
TGTGCCAGCAGTTTTACCGGGACAGGGAATCAGCCCCAGCATTTT
CASSFTGTGNQPQHF
>TRBJ1-5|TRBV5-5|TRBD1|.
TGTGCCAGCAGCTTTCAGGGGGTGAGTCAGCCCCAGCATTTT
CASSFQGVSQPQHF
>TRBJ1-1|TRBV7-9|.|.
TGTGCCAGCAGCGAAGGAGGCTCTGAAGCTTTCTTT
CASSEGGSEAFF
>TRBJ1-3|TRBV4-1|TRBD1|many
TGCGCCAGCAGCGAACATGCGCTAGGACAGGCTGGAAACACCATATATTTT
CASSEHALGQAGNTIYF
>TRBJ1-4|TRBV29-1|.|few
TGCAGCGTTTCCACGGGGTTAGGTGAAAAACTGTTTTTT
CSVSTGLGEKLFF
>TRBJ2-3|TRBV6-1|TRBD2|.
TGTGCCAGCAGTGTCGGGACTAGCGGGAGGGTGGTCACAGATACGCAGTATTTT
CASSVGTSGRVVTDTQYF
>TRBJ2-5|TRBV7-9|.|.
TGTGCCAGCAGCTGGTGGGGGGTGGAGACCCAGTACTTC
CASSWWGVETQYF
>TRBJ1-4|TRBV19|.|.
TGTGCCAGTAGTATCCCCCGGGTCGAAAAACTGTTTTTT
CASSIPRVEKLFF
>TRBJ2-3|TRBV3-1/TRBV3-2|TRBD2|.
TGTGCCAGCAGCCAACAGACTAGCGGGAGATGGGATACGCAGTATTTT
CASSQQTSGRWDTQYF
>TRBJ1-5|TRBV2|.|.
TGTGCCAGCAGTGAAGTCGTGAGAAATCAGCCCCAGCATTTT
CASSEVVRNQPQHF
>TRBJ2-7|TRBV29-1|TRBD1|.
TGCAGCGTCGTACAGGGGGCCTTCTACGAGCAGTACTTC
CSVVQGAFYEQYF
>TRBJ1-5|TRBV5-6|.|few
TGTGCCAGCAGCTCCGAGCGGGGAGGACAGCCCCAGCATTTT
CASSSERGGQPQHF
>TRBJ1-1|TRBV28|TRBD1|.
TGTGCCAGCAGTTTTCTGGGACAGGGCATGAACACTGAAGCTTTCTTT
CASSFLGQGMNTEAFF
>TRBJ1-4|TRBV6-1|TRBD1|.
TGTGCCAGCAGTGAAAAGACAGGGCGCGGTAGAGAAAAACTGTTTTTT
CASSEKTGRGREKLFF